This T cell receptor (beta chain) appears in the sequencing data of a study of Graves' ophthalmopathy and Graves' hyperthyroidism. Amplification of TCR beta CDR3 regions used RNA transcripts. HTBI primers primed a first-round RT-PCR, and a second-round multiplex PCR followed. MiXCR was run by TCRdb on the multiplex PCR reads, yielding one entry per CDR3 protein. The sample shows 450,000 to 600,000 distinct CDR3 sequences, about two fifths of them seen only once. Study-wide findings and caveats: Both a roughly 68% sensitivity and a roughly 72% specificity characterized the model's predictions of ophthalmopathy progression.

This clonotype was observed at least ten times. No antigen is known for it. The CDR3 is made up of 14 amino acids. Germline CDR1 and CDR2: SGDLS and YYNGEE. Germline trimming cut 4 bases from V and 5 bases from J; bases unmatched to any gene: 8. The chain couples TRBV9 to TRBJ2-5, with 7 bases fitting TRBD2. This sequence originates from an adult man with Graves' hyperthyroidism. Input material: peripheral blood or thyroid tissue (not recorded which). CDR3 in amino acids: CASSPGLVWETQYF. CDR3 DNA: TGTGCCAGCAGCCCCGGACTAGTCTGGGAGACCCAGTACTTC.